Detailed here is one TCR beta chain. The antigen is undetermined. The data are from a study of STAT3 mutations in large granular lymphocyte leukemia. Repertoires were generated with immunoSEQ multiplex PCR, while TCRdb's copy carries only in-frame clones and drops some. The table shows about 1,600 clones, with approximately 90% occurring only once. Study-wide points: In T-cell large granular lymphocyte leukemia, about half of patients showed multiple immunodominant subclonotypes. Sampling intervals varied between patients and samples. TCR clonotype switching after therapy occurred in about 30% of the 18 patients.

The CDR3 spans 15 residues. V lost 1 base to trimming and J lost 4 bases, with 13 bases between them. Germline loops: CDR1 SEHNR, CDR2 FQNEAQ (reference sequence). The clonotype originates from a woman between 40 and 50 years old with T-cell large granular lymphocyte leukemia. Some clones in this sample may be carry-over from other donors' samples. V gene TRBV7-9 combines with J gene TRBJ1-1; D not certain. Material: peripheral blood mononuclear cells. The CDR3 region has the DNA TGTGCCAGCAGCTTAGATGTGGGCTGGGGCACTGAAGCTTTCTTT. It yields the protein CASSLDVGWGTEAFF.